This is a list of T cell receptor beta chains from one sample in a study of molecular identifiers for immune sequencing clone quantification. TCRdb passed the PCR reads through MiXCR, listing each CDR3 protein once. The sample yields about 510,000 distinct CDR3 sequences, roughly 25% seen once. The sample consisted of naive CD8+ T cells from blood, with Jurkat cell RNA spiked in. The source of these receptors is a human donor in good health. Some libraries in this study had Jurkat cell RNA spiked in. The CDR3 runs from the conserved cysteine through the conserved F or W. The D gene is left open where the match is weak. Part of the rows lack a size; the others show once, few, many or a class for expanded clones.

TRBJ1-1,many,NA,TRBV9,TGTGCCAGCAGCGTAGACGATACCCTGGGGAACACTGAAGCTTTCTTT,CASSVDDTLGNTEAFF
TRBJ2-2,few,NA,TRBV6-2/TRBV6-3,TGTGCCACCAACTACTGGAGCGGGGAGCTGTTTTTT,CATNYWSGELFF
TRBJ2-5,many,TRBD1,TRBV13,TGTGCCAGCAGCCGGGACAGCCAAGAGACCCAGTACTTC,CASSRDSQETQYF
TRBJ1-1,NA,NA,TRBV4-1,TGCGCCAGCAGCACTAGAGCTTCTTTTACTGAAGCTTTCTTT,CASSTRASFTEAFF
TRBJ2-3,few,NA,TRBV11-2,TGTGCCAGCAGCTTATATGTCGGAACCCACACAGATACGCAGTATTTT,CASSLYVGTHTDTQYF
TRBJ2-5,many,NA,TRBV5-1,TGCGCCAGCAGATCGGGGGACCAAGAGACCCAGTACTTC,CASRSGDQETQYF
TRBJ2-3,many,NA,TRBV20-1,TGCAGTGCTAGAGATGGGGGAGATAGCACAGATACGCAGTATTTT,CSARDGGDSTDTQYF
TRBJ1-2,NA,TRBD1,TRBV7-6,TGTGCCAGCAGCTTAGGGGGCAGGGGGATTAACTATGGCTACACCTTC,CASSLGGRGINYGYTF
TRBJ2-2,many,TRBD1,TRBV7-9,TGTGCCAGCAGGCCACATTACGGGACAGCGAACACCGGGGAGCTGTTTTTT,CASRPHYGTANTGELFF
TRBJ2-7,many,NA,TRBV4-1,TGCGCCAGCAGCCAAGGGACGGATGAGCAGTACTTC,CASSQGTDEQYF
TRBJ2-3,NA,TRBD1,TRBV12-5,TGTGCTAGTGGTTTGAGGACAGGGGCAGATACGCAGTATTTT,CASGLRTGADTQYF
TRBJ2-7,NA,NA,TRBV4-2,TGTGCCAGCAGCCAAGACGGAGGGTCGGACGAGCAGTACTTC,CASSQDGGSDEQYF
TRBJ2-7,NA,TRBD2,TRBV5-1,TGCGCCAGCAGCTTGGCGATGGGAGGGAATTCCCACGAGCAGTACTTC,CASSLAMGGNSHEQYF
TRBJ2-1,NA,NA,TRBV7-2,TGTGCCAGCAGCTTAGGGATAGGCAATGAGCAGTTCTTC,CASSLGIGNEQFF
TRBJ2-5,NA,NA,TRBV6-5,TGTGCCAGCAGTTACGGCACAGGGCAAACCCAGTACTTC,CASSYGTGQTQYF
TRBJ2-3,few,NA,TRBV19,TGTGCCAGTACCCTATCGGGGACAGATACGCAGTATTTT,CASTLSGTDTQYF
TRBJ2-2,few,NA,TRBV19,TGTGCCAGTCGCAAGGGCCTCAACACCGGGGAGCTGTTTTTT,CASRKGLNTGELFF
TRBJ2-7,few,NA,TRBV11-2,TGTGCCTGCAGCTTTGGGGACGAGCAGTACTTC,CACSFGDEQYF
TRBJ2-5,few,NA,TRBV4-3,TGCGCCAGCAGCCAAGGATCAAGTCCCCAAGAGACCCAGTACTTC,CASSQGSSPQETQYF
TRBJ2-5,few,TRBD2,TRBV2,TGTGCCAGCAATCTTTTAGCGGGGGGGCCGCGAGAGACCCAGTACTTC,CASNLLAGGPRETQYF
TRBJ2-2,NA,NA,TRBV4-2,TGTGCCAGCAGCCAAGGAAGAGGGGAGCTGTTTTTT,CASSQGRGELFF
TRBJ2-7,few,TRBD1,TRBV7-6,TGTGCCAGCAGCTTAGCGCTGGGACAGTCCTACGAGCAGTACTTC,CASSLALGQSYEQYF